Described below is a single T cell receptor beta chain sequence and its context. This clone was observed once. Its cognate antigen has yet to be identified. Per-base quality was not reported, and no clone a single base away is much larger than it. V sheds 4 bases and J sheds 10 bases, leaving 13 bases between their ends. CDR1 MDHEN and CDR2 SYDVKM were looked up in the germline V gene. The CDR3 contains 12 residues, cysteine and phenylalanine counted. Only the CDR3 part of the read is kept: 36 bases, read in frame from the first base. The record originates from a study of blood T cell repertoires in COVID-19 (dated by TCRdb to the early 2020s). At the level of the whole study: The collaborator samples originated in the United States, Italy and Spain and spanned the acute and convalescent phases of COVID-19. The material from the prospective study consisted of cDNA or gDNA derived from T cells, B-cell-depleted T cells, or PBMCs. Subjects who had been exposed to COVID-19, were actively infected with it, or had recovered from it provided the deeply sampled blood TCRbeta repertoires that made up the dataset. The repertoires were released in a freely available public database intended as a resource for research on the immune response to SARS-CoV-2. Samples were obtained from the ongoing ImmuneRACE study (first 160 participants) and from 950 to 1,500 subjects provided by 6 global collaborators. The sample metadata nearly always contained a de-identified subject ID, COVID-19 status, age in years and sex. HLA class I and class II types, where available, came from metadata supplied by the sample provider rather than from assay-based typing. On the study overall, not on this receptor specifically: The quantity of clinical and demographic metadata differed by source and by participant and was supplied without curation.

Each collaborating institution followed its own protocols to collect whole blood in K2EDTA tubes. Collaborator samples were shipped for TCRbeta analysis as frozen whole blood, isolated PBMCs, or DNA extracted from either sample type. TCRbeta CDR3 regions were amplified from genomic DNA using the immunoSEQ Assay, a bias-controlled multiplex PCR. The paper's processing steps were these. The number of nucleated cells in each sample was estimated from the amplification of reference gene primers within the assay. To quantify the absolute abundance of each unique TCRbeta CDR3 rearrangement, sequence reads were collapsed and filtered. Productive Simpson clonality was computed per sample as the square root of Simpson's diversity index over productive rearrangements. The clones in this table, taken by TCRdb from immuneACCESS, are in-frame only. Not every clone is retained; where verified, under half of the shortfall comes from an unresolved V gene, and the cause of the rest is unknown. Clonal size and the V and J genes are those of that table, whereas D and trimming came from the DNA. Here the sample has about 210,000 clones; 70% to 85% occur a single time. The ten largest make up 9.5% to 10% of the sample.

Sequenced: peripheral blood. The V and J segments used are TRBV28 and TRBJ2-5, with TRBD2 tentatively as D gene (6 bases match). This TCR was sampled from a man aged 45-60 years with active or convalescent COVID-19. At the DNA level, the sequence is TGTGCCAGCAGTTGGGGGGAGAGGGTCCAGTACTTC. Its protein is CASSWGERVQYF.